Each of the 28 T cell receptor beta chains below was sequenced from the same sample in a study of CD8 T cells in ankylosing spondylitis. General study findings and limits: In ankylosing spondylitis blood, a motif of several highly homologous TCR beta variants appeared characteristic.

TCRdb redid the calling of the 5' RACE reads with MiXCR, one entry per CDR3 protein. The data contain a few hundred thousand distinct CDR3 sequences, 20% to 25% of them singletons. The antigens these receptors bind are not known. Sequenced sample: blood, either unsorted or a sorted T cell fraction (not recorded which). These receptors all come from a male donor with ankylosing spondylitis.

The rearrangement uses TRBV4-1 and TRBJ1-4; no clear D gene. This CDR3 spans 17 amino acids. Germline V lookup: CDR1 MGHRA, CDR2 YSYEKL. Between the trimmed V and J ends, which lost 0 bases and 2 bases, there was a span of 13 bases. The CDR3 bases are TGCGCCAGCAGCCAAGATTGGTCGTCCAGGACTAATGAAAAACTGTTTTTT. Translated, it gives CASSQDWSSRTNEKLFF.

In the case of this clonotype: A much larger clone sits a single nucleotide away, making a read error possible. The chain joins TRBV7-2 to TRBJ2-2; 7 bases align to TRBD1. Germline V gene lookup returns CDR1 SGHTA and CDR2 FQGNSA. The CDR3 spans 16 residues. V was pared by 6 bases and J by 1 base, with 8 bases of the junction left unmatched. This chain's CDR3 is CASSLRGSKNTGELFF. As DNA, the CDR3 is TGTGCCAGCAGTCTCAGGGGGTCAAAGAACACCGGGGAGCTGTTTTTT.

This clonotype was recorded a few times. This chain uses TRBV7-2 with TRBJ2-1, with D hard to call. The CDR3 runs to 14 residues. The V and J ends lost 5 bases and 3 bases respectively, with 11 bases between them. The germline V gene encodes CDR1 SGHTA and CDR2 FQGNSA. The CDR3 bases are TGTGCCAGCAGCCCCCTCGGGCTCTACAATGAGCAGTTCTTC. Protein: CASSPLGLYNEQFF.

The rearrangement uses TRBV5-5 and TRBJ1-5; the D gene is possibly TRBD1 (6 bases). There are 15 residues in the CDR3. V shed 3 bases and J shed 3 bases, with 13 bases lying between them. CDR1 SGHKS and CDR2 YYEKEE come from the germline V gene (reference sequence). CDR3 in amino acids: CASSSTGTLNQPQHF. Here the CDR3 DNA reads TGTGCCAGCAGCTCAACCGGGACACTCAATCAGCCCCAGCATTTT. Using reference TRBV5-5 and TRBJ1-5 for the parts outside the CDR3, the full variable domain is DAGVTQSPTHLIKTRGQQVTLRCSPISGHKSVSWYQQVLGQGPQFIFQYYEKEERGRGNFPDRFSARQFPNYSSELNVNALLLGDSALYLCASSSTGTLNQPQHFGDGTRLSIL.

This clonotype was observed a handful of times. V gene TRBV28 combines with J gene TRBJ2-1; D is ambiguous. Trimming left V 4 bases short and J 0 bases short, with 13 bases between. Germline CDR1 and CDR2: MDHEN and SYDVKM. The CDR3 sequence is 16 residues long. The CDR3, as DNA: TGTGCCAGCAGTTCGCCTACGCTTCGCTCCTACAATGAGCAGTTCTTC. It codes for CASSSPTLRSYNEQFF.

The sample holds a few counts of this clonotype. The chain links TRBV29-1 to TRBJ1-1; possibly TRBD1 for D (5 bases). CDR1 is SQVTM, CDR2 ANQGSEA, per germline. The CDR3 sequence is 13 residues long. Trimming took 2 bases from V and 2 from J, leaving 9 bases between them. The CDR3 region has the DNA TGCAGCGTTGAAAGGGGCGGCAACACTGAAGCTTTCTTT. Its translation: CSVERGGNTEAFF.

The chain recombines TRBV19 with TRBJ2-2; D gene unclear. Germline assignment: CDR1 LNHDA and CDR2 SQIVND (reference sequence). The V and J ends lost 4 bases and 8 bases respectively, with 14 bases between them. This CDR3 contains 14 residues. CDR3 in DNA: TGTGCCAGTAGTACCGGCAGCCAGCGAGGGGAGCTGTTTTTT. Protein sequence: CASSTGSQRGELFF.

This clonotype was counted ten times or more. V and J are TRBV7-9 and TRBJ2-7; TRBD1 might be the D (5 bases). Germline V gene lookup returns CDR1 SEHNR and CDR2 FQNEAQ (reference sequence). The CDR3 consists of 14 residues. The V end was cut by 5 bases, the J end by 4 bases, with 15 bases between. CDR3 protein: CASSLPTDPYEQYF. The CDR3 DNA sequence: TGTGCCAGCAGCCTCCCGACAGATCCTTACGAGCAGTACTTC. The whole variable domain, remainder taken from reference TRBV7-9 and TRBJ2-7, is DTGVSQNPRHKITKRGQNVTFRCDPISEHNRLYWYRQTLGQGPEFLTYFQNEAQLEKSRLLSDRFSAERPKGSFSTLEIQRTEQGDSAMYLCASSLPTDPYEQYFGPGTRLTVT.

There are a few counts of this clonotype. The J gene is TRBJ2-7, the V gene TRBV29-1; 9 bases are a match to TRBD2. The CDR3 length is 13 residues. Trimming removed 5 bases from V and 5 bases from J; junction bases left unmatched: 7. The V gene's germline CDR1 is SQVTM and CDR2 ANQGSEA. In DNA form, the CDR3 reads TGCAGCGTTCAGACTAGCGGAGCTGACGAGCAGTACTTC. Its protein is CSVQTSGADEQYF.

This clonotype was counted a few times. The chain joins TRBV12-3 or TRBV12-4 to TRBJ2-7; 15 positions agree with TRBD2. This CDR3 region has 15 residues. After removal of 5 bases from V and 7 bases from J, the junction contained 6 bases not matched to a gene. The CDR3 is CASSPPGLAGGEQYF. For the CDR3, the DNA is TGTGCCAGCAGTCCTCCGGGACTAGCGGGGGGAGAGCAGTACTTC.

This clonotype was recorded a few times. The V call is TRBV4-1, the J call TRBJ2-1, with 7 bases aligning to TRBD1. Germline CDR1 is MGHRA and CDR2 is YSYEKL. This CDR3 contains 13 residues. Trimming took 6 bases from V and 9 from J; bases not matched to a gene: 8. CDR3 region: CASRNNDRVEQFF. The CDR3 nucleotides read TGCGCCAGCAGAAACAACGACAGGGTTGAGCAGTTCTTC.

The chain carries TRBV3-1 and TRBJ1-1, with 7 bases lining up with TRBD1. After removal of 1 base from V and 6 bases from J, the junction contained 11 bases not matched to a gene. The germline CDR1 and CDR2 sequences are LGHDT and YNNKEL (reference sequence). This CDR3 comprises 16 residues. The CDR3 DNA follows: TGTGCCAGCAGCCAAGCGTTGTCGGGACAGTCTCCTGAAGCTTTCTTT. It codes for CASSQALSGQSPEAFF.

The chain has TRBV6-2 or TRBV6-3 and TRBJ2-7, with a weak D call TRBD2 (6 bases). This CDR3 has 14 amino acids. The V gene lost 5 bases and the J gene lost 5 bases, with 16 bases spanning the gap. Germline CDR1 reads MNHEY; CDR2 reads SVGEGT. The chain's CDR3 is CASSPGGALHEQYF. Here the CDR3 DNA reads TGTGCCAGCAGTCCCGGAGGGGCTTTGCACGAGCAGTACTTC.

The chain links TRBV3-1 to TRBJ2-2; D is undetermined. Germline V gene sequence: CDR1 LGHDT, CDR2 YNNKEL (reference sequence). Trimming took 1 base from V and 5 from J, leaving 14 bases between them. The CDR3 consists of 16 residues. CDR3 region: CASSQVPTGRTGELFF. As DNA, the CDR3 is TGTGCCAGCAGCCAAGTCCCTACCGGAAGGACCGGGGAGCTGTTTTTT.

This clonotype turned up a few times. This chain links TRBV11-2 with TRBJ2-1; TRBD2 matches 11 bases. The V and J ends lost 3 bases and 8 bases, in that order; junction bases with no gene match: 0. CDR1 and CDR2 from the germline V gene are SGHAT and FQNNGV. CDR3 length: 13 amino acids. The CDR3 DNA follows: TGTGCCAGCAGCTTTAGCGGGAGGGATGAGCAGTTCTTC. It encodes CASSFSGRDEQFF.

The rearrangement links TRBV28 to TRBJ2-1; TRBD2 matches at 11 bases. The V gene's germline CDR1 is MDHEN and CDR2 SYDVKM. This CDR3 is built from 17 residues. With 2 bases clipped from V and 6 bases from J, the junction kept 9 bases outside the gene matches. The CDR3 is CASSLDLSGRAGNEQFF. The CDR3 nucleotides are TGTGCCAGCAGTTTAGACCTTAGCGGGAGGGCGGGCAATGAGCAGTTCTTC.

V and J are TRBV10-3 and TRBJ2-7; a weak D match, TRBD1 (6 bases). The V gene lost 2 bases and the J gene lost 6 bases, with 17 bases spanning the gap. Germline CDR1 ENHRY, CDR2 SYGVKD. CDR3 length: 15 residues. The DNA for the CDR3 is TGTGCCATCAGTGAGAGCGCGACAGGTTCTTCCGAGCAGTACTTC. Encoded protein: CAISESATGSSEQYF.

The chain carries TRBV6-5 and TRBJ1-2, with no clear D. The CDR3 is made up of 14 amino acids. Trimming took off 2 bases at V and 4 bases at J, with 11 bases between the two ends. Per germline, CDR1 MNHEY and CDR2 SVGAGI. Written as DNA, the CDR3 is TGTGCCAGCAGTTACACCTCCCGGGCCTATGGCTACACCTTC. This sequence encodes CASSYTSRAYGYTF.

This clonotype was detected a few times. The chain is built from TRBV6-5 and TRBJ2-1; perhaps TRBD1 as D (6 bases). The germline V gene encodes CDR1 MNHEY and CDR2 SVGAGI. The CDR3 extends over 12 amino acids. Deletions cut 5 bases from V and 8 bases from J, with 10 bases between. The chain's CDR3 is CASSRRQDEQFF. The CDR3 nucleotides read TGTGCCAGCAGTCGGAGACAGGATGAGCAGTTCTTC.

This clonotype has just a few counts. The rearrangement uses TRBV20-1 and TRBJ2-7, with TRBD2 identical over 10 bases. The trim removed 5 bases at V and 5 bases at J, leaving 9 bases unmatched. The CDR3 is 14 amino acids. Germline-derived CDR1 and CDR2 are DFQATT and SNEGSKA (reference sequence). CDR3 sequence (DNA): TGCAGTGCTCTACCAGCGGGAGGGCCCCACGAGCAGTACTTC. This sequence encodes CSALPAGGPHEQYF.

The chain recombines TRBV4-1 with TRBJ1-1; 9 bases are a match to TRBD1. With V trimmed by 1 base and J by 4 bases, 10 bases remained unmatched. The CDR3 consists of 17 residues. CDR1 is MGHRA, CDR2 YSYEKL, per germline. The CDR3 sequence: CASSQVIGDRGATEAFF. CDR3 nucleotides: TGCGCCAGCAGCCAAGTAATAGGTGACAGGGGGGCCACTGAAGCTTTCTTT.

This clonotype occurred many times. DNA of the CDR3: TGCGCCAGCAGCGACGGACAGATTAATTCACCCCTCCACTTT. Protein sequence: CASSDGQINSPLHF. V and J are TRBV5-1 and TRBJ1-6; tentative D call: TRBD1 (6 bases). The germline V and J ends were trimmed by 4 bases and 6 bases, with 11 bases remaining between them. The germline V gene has CDR1 SGHRS and CDR2 YFSETQ. This CDR3 comprises 14 residues.

This clonotype showed up just a few times. The rearrangement links TRBV10-3 to TRBJ2-7, with D perhaps assigned TRBD1 or TRBD2 (5 bases each). Germline assignment: CDR1 ENHRY and CDR2 SYGVKD. The CDR3 spans 14 residues. V was pared by 6 bases and J by 2 bases, with 14 bases between. The CDR3 DNA is TGTGCCATCAGGCCGAACCGGGGCCCCTACGAGCAGTACTTC. The encoded protein is CAIRPNRGPYEQYF.

This chain connects TRBV5-1 to TRBJ1-1; a possible D gene is TRBD1 (6 bases). Germline lookup yields CDR1 SGHRS and CDR2 YFSETQ. With 1 base removed from V and 4 bases from J, the gap between germline ends came to 14 bases. The CDR3 runs to 15 residues. The CDR3 loop reads CASSLSGQEGTEAFF. DNA of the CDR3: TGCGCCAGCAGCTTGTCGGGACAAGAGGGCACTGAAGCTTTCTTT.

A few counts support this clonotype. The chain links TRBV5-1 to TRBJ2-3; TRBD1 might be the D (6 bases). Germline CDR1 is SGHRS and CDR2 is YFSETQ. Deletions cut 1 base from V and 0 bases from J, with 9 bases between. The CDR3 sequence is 15 residues long. The DNA of the CDR3 is TGCGCCAGCAGCTTGCGGGACATCAGCACAGATACGCAGTATTTT. This gives the protein CASSLRDISTDTQYF.

This clonotype has at least ten counts. The chain combines TRBV28 with TRBJ1-4; D might be TRBD1 (5 bases). The germline CDR1 and CDR2 sequences are MDHEN and SYDVKM. The V end was cut by 7 bases, the J end by 2 bases, with 17 bases between. The CDR3 sequence is 16 residues long. CDR3 region: CASIRGGSSTNEKLFF. For the CDR3, the DNA is TGTGCCAGCATTCGGGGCGGCAGTTCGACTAATGAAAAACTGTTTTTT.

The rearrangement uses TRBV24-1 and TRBJ2-1; weak D call: TRBD1 (6 bases). The V end was cut by 3 bases, the J end by 0 bases, with 8 bases between. Germline lookup yields CDR1 KGHDR and CDR2 SFDVKD. CDR3 size: 15 residues. CDR3 sequence reads: CATSDPGVSYNEQFF. The CDR3 DNA sequence: TGTGCCACCAGTGATCCAGGGGTCTCCTACAATGAGCAGTTCTTC.

J is TRBJ2-1 and V is TRBV7-6; 7 nucleotides line up with TRBD2. The CDR3 extends over 18 amino acids. Unmatched junction bases numbered 18, after V lost 4 bases and J lost 6 bases. CDR1 is SGHVS and CDR2 is FNYEAQ in the germline V gene. The CDR3 bases are TGTGCCAGCAGCTCGGGCTCGGCGGGAGAGTTTTGGCGCAATGAGCAGTTCTTC. The encoded protein is CASSSGSAGEFWRNEQFF.